This T cell receptor (beta chain) appears in the sequencing data of a study of cytomegalovirus exposure and HLA in healthy donors. Background on the study: Among the roughly 430 genotyped donors, about 81% were placed in the Caucasian-associated ancestry cluster.

As concerns this clone: Its target is unknown.

The CDR3 has 15 amino acids. J was trimmed by 7 bases and V by 0 bases; bases with no gene match: 5. Per the germline V gene, CDR1 is SGDLS and CDR2 is YYNGEE. Points from the study as a whole: Roughly 170 TCR beta chains were listed as cytomegalovirus-associated.

The PCR had 60 Vbeta and 13 Jbeta primers. Using immunoSEQ multiplex PCR, the repertoire was profiled, and TCRdb retains in-frame clones only, with some absent. The table includes around 180,000 clones, roughly 80% detected once. The material sequenced was PBMCs. The origin of this receptor is a boy aged 5-17 years in good health and CMV-seronegative. V usage is TRBV9 and J usage is TRBJ2-1, with 9 bases identical to TRBD2. CDR3 sequence: CASSVAREGDNEQFF. As DNA, the CDR3 is TGTGCCAGCAGCGTAGCGCGGGAGGGCGATAATGAGCAGTTCTTC.